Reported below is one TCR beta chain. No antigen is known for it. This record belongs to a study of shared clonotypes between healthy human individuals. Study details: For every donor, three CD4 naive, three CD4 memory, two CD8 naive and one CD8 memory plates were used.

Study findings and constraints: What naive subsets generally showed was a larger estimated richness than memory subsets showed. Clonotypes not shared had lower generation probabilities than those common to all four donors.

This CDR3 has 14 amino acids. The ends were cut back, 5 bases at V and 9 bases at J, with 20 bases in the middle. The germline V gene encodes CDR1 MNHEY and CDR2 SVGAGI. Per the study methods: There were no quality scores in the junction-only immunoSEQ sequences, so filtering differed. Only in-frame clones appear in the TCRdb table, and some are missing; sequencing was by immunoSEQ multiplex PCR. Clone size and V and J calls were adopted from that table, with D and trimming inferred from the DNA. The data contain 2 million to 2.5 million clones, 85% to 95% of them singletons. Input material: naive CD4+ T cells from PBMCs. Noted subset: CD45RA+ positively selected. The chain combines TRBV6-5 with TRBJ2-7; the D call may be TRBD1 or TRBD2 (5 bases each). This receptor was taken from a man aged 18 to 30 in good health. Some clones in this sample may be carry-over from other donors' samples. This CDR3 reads CASSPGTPTGGQYF. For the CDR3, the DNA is TGTGCCAGCAGTCCCGGGACCCCCACCGGAGGGCAGTACTTC.